This T cell receptor (beta chain) was found in a study of blood T cell repertoires in COVID-19. Study in general: The samples span acute and convalescent COVID-19 from the United States, Italy and Spain. T cells, B-cell-depleted T cells, or PBMCs provided the cDNA or gDNA that served as material.

Original handling: Nucleated cell number was recorded as an estimate derived from reference gene primer amplification. The protocol was immunoSEQ multiplex PCR, while the TCRdb copy is restricted to in-frame clones and leaves out a portion. That table furnishes V, J and clone size, whereas the DNA furnished D and trimming. This sample has more than 110,000 clones, with roughly 91% found just once. The sample consisted of peripheral blood. The clonotype was recovered from a man in his 60s with active or convalescent COVID-19.

The CDR3 nucleotides are TGTGCCAGTAGTCGGGACAGGGTTGCTGAAGCTTTCTTT. It codes for CASSRDRVAEAFF. The chain couples TRBV19 to TRBJ1-1, with 9 bases lining up with TRBD1. The V segment lost 5 bases and the J segment 6 bases; nucleotides outside the gene matches: 4. The CDR3 runs 13 residues. Germline values: CDR1 LNHDA, CDR2 SQIVND (reference sequence).